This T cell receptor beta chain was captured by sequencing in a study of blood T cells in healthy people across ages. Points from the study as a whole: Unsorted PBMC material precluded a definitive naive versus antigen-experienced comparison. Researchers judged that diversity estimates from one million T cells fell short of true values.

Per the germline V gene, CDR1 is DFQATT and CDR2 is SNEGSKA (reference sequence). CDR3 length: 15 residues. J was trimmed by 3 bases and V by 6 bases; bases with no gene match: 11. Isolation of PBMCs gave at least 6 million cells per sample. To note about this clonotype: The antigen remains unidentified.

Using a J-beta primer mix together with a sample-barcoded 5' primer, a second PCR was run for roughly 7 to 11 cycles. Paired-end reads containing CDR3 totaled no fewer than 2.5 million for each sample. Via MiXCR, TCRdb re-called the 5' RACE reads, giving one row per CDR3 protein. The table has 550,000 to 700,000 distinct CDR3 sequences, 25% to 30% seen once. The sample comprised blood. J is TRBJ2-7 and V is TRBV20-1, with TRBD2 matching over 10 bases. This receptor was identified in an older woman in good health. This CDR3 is CSANLISGGYYEQYF. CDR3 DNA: TGCAGTGCGAACCTAATTAGCGGGGGGTACTACGAGCAGTACTTC.